A single T cell receptor (beta chain) is shown here with its context. TCRdb keeps only in-frame clones here, not all; method: immunoSEQ multiplex PCR. This table has around 100,000 clones, roughly 82% appearing once. CDR1 and CDR2 from the germline V gene are LNHDA and SQIVND (reference sequence). The CDR3 runs to 16 residues. Germline trimming cut 6 bases from V and 5 bases from J; bases unmatched to any gene: 12. The record originates from a study of blood T cell repertoires in COVID-19. The sequencing input was peripheral blood. The rearrangement links TRBV19 to TRBJ1-5; 8 bases agree with TRBD1. This TCR was sampled from a human donor in a cohort sampled during active COVID-19. The DNA for the CDR3 is TGTGCCAGTAGATCGGGACAGGTAATCATCCATCAGCCCCAGCATTTT. It yields the protein CASRSGQVIIHQPQHF.